The rows below give T cell receptor beta chains drawn from one sample of a study of blood T cell repertoires in COVID-19. Assay: immunoSEQ multiplex PCR; the TCRdb copy retains only in-frame clones and omits some. This table holds roughly 140,000 clones, around 84% found once. The specimen was peripheral blood. The receptor source for this set is a human donor in a cohort sampled during active COVID-19. CDR3s leave out the opening cysteine and the closing phenylalanine or tryptophan.

cdr3_aa j_call v_call
SAARFGYT TRBJ1-2 TRBV20-1
ASRAQGLSGNTIY TRBJ1-3 TRBV6-5
ASSQAWASGEGEQY TRBJ2-7 TRBV4-2
AWSDEGNTIY TRBJ1-3 TRBV30
ASSLEAGGRQF TRBJ2-1 TRBV5-1
ASSPRLSRDSPLH TRBJ1-6 TRBV7-9
ATSLSQGEAGYT TRBJ1-2 TRBV24-1
ASRAVKYNSPLH TRBJ1-6 TRBV19
ASSASGDYTDTQY TRBJ2-3 TRBV9
SVANPRDTPRDNEQF TRBJ2-1 TRBV29-1
ATSALSGGGYT TRBJ1-2 TRBV24-1
ASSIQTTNEKLF TRBJ1-4 TRBV19
ALHEGVTEAF TRBJ1-1 TRBV5-8
ASSLARGSGAPREQY TRBJ2-7 TRBV11-1
ASGRGSSYNSPLH TRBJ1-6 TRBV27
ASSEGLITDTQY TRBJ2-3 TRBV25-1
ASSSGLEQY TRBJ2-7 TRBV5-1
ASSRGRGTDNSPLH TRBJ1-6 TRBV4-1
ASSLGTGSPYEQY TRBJ2-7 TRBV11-3
AIRGQGNRNEQF TRBJ2-1 TRBV10-3
ASSLPHTGKGDAF TRBJ1-1 TRBV5-4
ASLPASTDTQY TRBJ2-3 TRBV28
ASSPETLYNEQF TRBJ2-1 TRBV7-9
ASSLAMWGDEQF TRBJ2-1 TRBV11-2
ASSPGTGLYEQY TRBJ2-7 TRBV3-1/TRBV3-2
ASSNGQGASGWTEAF TRBJ1-1 TRBV2
ASSLGTSGANEQF TRBJ2-1 TRBV6-5
ASSPTTRRLAGELF TRBJ2-2 TRBV6-2/TRBV6-3
ASSLLLGQGFVGSNQPQH TRBJ1-5 TRBV28
AWSRTGGGTDTQY TRBJ2-3 TRBV30
ASSSAEPYQPQH TRBJ1-5 TRBV28
ASSLTGATNEKLF TRBJ1-4 TRBV7-3
ASSVRIQTGNTGELF TRBJ2-2 TRBV6-1
ASSINGGRGLPTGELF TRBJ2-2 TRBV19
ASRDRTSTDTQY TRBJ2-3 TRBV6-5
ASSAKQGANTEAF TRBJ1-1 TRBV10-1
ASSLVGGTGELF TRBJ2-2 TRBV27
ASSQGGLRAGELF TRBJ2-2 TRBV4-1
ASSQAAGTSGSRIRSEQY TRBJ2-7 TRBV4-2
ASSPRGTVGVSYNEQF TRBJ2-1 TRBV9
ASRGGQAPYEQY TRBJ2-7 TRBV28
ASSYSGDHTEAF TRBJ1-1 TRBV28
ASSYAGAGNEQF TRBJ2-1 TRBV6-2/TRBV6-3
ATSPRTGRATEAF TRBJ1-1 TRBV15
ASSPAARRDTGELF TRBJ2-2 TRBV7-8
ASKVQGADGYT TRBJ1-2 TRBV7-8
ASSQTGFQETQY TRBJ2-5 TRBV5-4
ASSQGLAETQY TRBJ2-5 TRBV13
ASSLLDITYNEQF TRBJ2-1 TRBV28
ASSGTSGSGTGELF TRBJ2-2 TRBV9
ASSQDVTGAIITDTQY TRBJ2-3 TRBV4-2
ASSPDRAAANVLT TRBJ2-6 TRBV6-5
ASSSGQGSGYT TRBJ1-2 TRBV5-1